The 21 T cell receptor beta chains given below trace back to one sample, sequenced in a study of early T cells in non-severe SARS-CoV-2 infection. TCRdb recomputed calls from the 5' RACE reads with MiXCR, one row per CDR3 protein. The table shows more than 25,000 distinct CDR3 sequences, with 5.7% occurring only once. What was sequenced was whole blood. These TCRs come from an adult who was a healthcare worker with PCR-confirmed SARS-CoV-2 infection or an uninfected control (not recorded which).

At least ten counts were recorded for this clonotype. The chain has TRBV27 and TRBJ2-7; perhaps TRBD2 as D (6 bases). CDR3 length equals 15 residues. Germline CDR1 MNHEY, CDR2 SMNVEV (reference sequence). V shed 6 bases and J shed 4 bases, with 19 bases lying between them. CDR3 sequence reads: CASRPPRRGGYEQYF. CDR3 DNA sequence: TGTGCCAGCAGACCGCCCCGGAGGGGTGGATACGAGCAGTACTTC.

This clonotype came up many times. The chain joins TRBV7-2 to TRBJ2-5; D unclear. Germline V gives CDR1 SGHTA, CDR2 FQGNSA. The length of the CDR3 is 14 residues. The ends were cut back, 5 bases at V and 5 bases at J, with 15 bases in the middle. The CDR3 is CASSPDWPGETQYF. The CDR3 DNA follows: TGTGCCAGCAGCCCCGATTGGCCCGGGGAGACCCAGTACTTC.

In this sample, this clonotype turned up a few times. The J gene is TRBJ1-1, the V gene TRBV7-2; 8 bases are a match to TRBD1. J gave up 4 bases and V 5 bases, and 6 bases lay outside the gene matches. Germline CDR1 is SGHTA and CDR2 is FQGNSA. The CDR3 is 14 amino acids. The CDR3 here is CASSPGGWATEAFF. The DNA of the CDR3 is TGTGCCAGCAGCCCAGGGGGCTGGGCCACTGAAGCTTTCTTT.

The sample holds a few counts of this clonotype. The chain joins TRBV6-2 or TRBV6-3 to TRBJ2-3; possible D gene TRBD2, 7 bases. This CDR3 has 16 amino acids. V lost 5 bases to trimming and J lost 8 bases, with 23 bases between them. Germline CDR1 reads MNHEY; CDR2 reads SVGEGT. Here the CDR3 reads CASSQRGGSLQATQYF. The CDR3 DNA reads as TGTGCCAGCAGTCAGAGGGGGGGGTCTCTGCAGGCTACGCAGTATTTT.

This rearrangement joins TRBV20-1 to TRBJ2-5; possibly TRBD1 for D (6 bases). The germline V and J ends were trimmed by 5 bases and 2 bases, with 15 bases remaining between them. Looked up from germline, CDR1 is DFQATT and CDR2 is SNEGSKA (reference sequence). The length of the CDR3 is 14 residues. CDR3 DNA sequence: TGCAGTGCTCTCTTCGGGACATCTCAAGAGACCCAGTACTTC. Translation gives CSALFGTSQETQYF.

This clonotype occurred many times. The chain is built from TRBV20-1 and TRBJ2-1; D not certain. This CDR3 spans 14 amino acids. The germline V gene has CDR1 DFQATT and CDR2 SNEGSKA (reference sequence). Trimming cost V 3 bases and J 8 bases, with 17 bases left between them. CDR3 residues: CSASRHDRADEQFF. The CDR3 DNA reads TGCAGTGCTAGTCGACACGATAGAGCCGATGAGCAGTTCTTC.

V gene TRBV4-3 combines with J gene TRBJ2-3, with D hard to call. This CDR3 has 13 residues. CDR1 is LGHNA, CDR2 YSLEER, per germline. Trimming removed 1 base at V and 6 bases at J, with 8 bases between. The CDR3 spells CASSQVLSDTQYF. CDR3 nucleotides: TGCGCCAGCAGCCAAGTATTGTCGGATACGCAGTATTTT.

This clonotype was counted at least ten times. This sequence joins TRBV30 and TRBJ2-7; 9 bases fit TRBD1. This CDR3 comprises 13 residues. Germline V gene sequence: CDR1 GTSNPN, CDR2 SVGIG (reference sequence). With V trimmed by 3 bases and J by 3 bases, 3 bases remained unmatched. The CDR3 here is CAWSRDRVYEQYF. DNA of the CDR3: TGTGCCTGGAGCCGGGACAGGGTCTACGAGCAGTACTTC.

This clonotype was seen ten or more times. The rearrangement links TRBV20-1 to TRBJ2-5; D ambiguous. Trimming stripped 3 bases from V and 6 bases from J, with 14 bases between. There are 13 residues in the CDR3. The V gene's germline CDR1 is DFQATT and CDR2 SNEGSKA (reference sequence). CDR3 nucleotides: TGCAGTGCTAGGGCCCCAGTCGAGAAGACCCAGTACTTC. Encoded protein: CSARAPVEKTQYF.

This clonotype was seen many times. The chain recombines TRBV10-3 with TRBJ2-7, with D tentatively TRBD2 (6 bases). Trimming removed 3 bases at V and 5 bases at J, with 11 bases between. Germline loops: CDR1 ENHRY, CDR2 SYGVKD. The CDR3 has 13 amino acids. CDR3 coding DNA: TGTGCCATCAGTGAAAGGTCGGGGGACGAGCAGTACTTC. It encodes CAISERSGDEQYF.

This clonotype was seen ten or more times. V usage is TRBV20-1 and J usage is TRBJ2-5, with 9 bases matching TRBD2. The germline gives CDR1 DFQATT, CDR2 SNEGSKA (reference sequence). The V gene end was trimmed by 2 bases and the J gene end by 0 bases; junction bases not matched to a gene: 13. This CDR3 contains 18 residues. CDR3 sequence: CSARFGASGALYQETQYF. The CDR3 DNA is TGCAGTGCTAGATTTGGGGCTAGCGGGGCCTTGTACCAAGAGACCCAGTACTTC.

This clonotype was counted ten times or more. V is TRBV19 and J is TRBJ2-3; no clear D. Between the trimmed V and J ends, which lost 3 bases and 1 base, there was a span of 8 bases. CDR3 length equals 14 residues. Germline V gene sequence: CDR1 LNHDA, CDR2 SQIVND (reference sequence). The CDR3 nucleotides are TGTGCCAGTAGTATCAAGCTACGCACAGATACGCAGTATTTT. Protein sequence: CASSIKLRTDTQYF.

In its sample, this clonotype was seen many times. The chain employs TRBV3-1 and TRBJ2-5; D is unclear. Trimming left V 0 bases short and J 3 bases short, with 11 bases between. Germline V lookup: CDR1 LGHDT, CDR2 YNNKEL (reference sequence). The CDR3 spans 15 residues. The CDR3 nucleotides are TGTGCCAGCAGCCAAGAACTGCGAGTTGAAGAGACCCAGTACTTC. Translating gives CASSQELRVEETQYF.

This clonotype was found many times. The chain has TRBV5-1 and TRBJ2-4; D gene uncertain. The CDR3 is 14 amino acids. The germline V and J ends were trimmed by 4 bases and 1 base, with 9 bases remaining between them. Germline CDR1 and CDR2: SGHRS and YFSETQ. The CDR3 is CASSPGSAKNIQYF. DNA of the CDR3: TGCGCCAGCAGCCCCGGGTCGGCCAAAAACATTCAGTACTTC. Variable domain in full (rest from reference TRBV5-1 and TRBJ2-4): KAGVTQTPRYLIKTRGQQVTLSCSPISGHRSVSWYQQTPGQGLQFLFEYFSETQRNKGNFPGRFSGRQFSNSRSEMNVSTLELGDSALYLCASSPGSAKNIQYFGAGTRLSVL.

This clonotype was detected ten times or more. The chain joins TRBV27 to TRBJ1-2, with D hard to call. Germline-derived CDR1 and CDR2 are MNHEY and SMNVEV (reference sequence). V lost 3 bases and J lost 1, with 15 bases in between. The CDR3 extends over 16 amino acids. CDR3 DNA sequence: TGTGCCAGCAGTTTTATAAGGGCAGCAAATAACTATGGCTACACCTTC. The encoded protein is CASSFIRAANNYGYTF.

The table lists this clonotype with many counts. The chain joins TRBV4-2 to TRBJ2-7, with TRBD2 matching over 8 bases. Looked up from germline, CDR1 is LGHNA and CDR2 is YNFKEQ. CDR3 length: 15 residues. Losses at the gene ends were 0 bases for V and 2 bases for J; bases not matched to a gene: 3. In DNA form, the CDR3 reads TGTGCCAGCAGCCAAGACAGGCGGGGGGCCTACGAGCAGTACTTC. It yields the protein CASSQDRRGAYEQYF.

This clonotype came up many times. This chain connects TRBV2 to TRBJ2-1; D is unresolved. Trimming took off 5 bases at V and 6 bases at J, with 5 bases between the two ends. The CDR3 loop spans 11 amino acids. Looked up from germline, CDR1 is SNHLY and CDR2 is FYNNEI. DNA of the CDR3: TGTGCCAGCAGTTCTACCAATGAGCAGTTCTTC. The encoded protein is CASSSTNEQFF.

As for this clonotype: A much bigger clone sits one base away, suggesting this may be a read error. V and J are TRBV4-2 and TRBJ1-2; maybe TRBD1 (5 bases). Germline V gene sequence: CDR1 LGHNA, CDR2 YNFKEQ. The CDR3 is made up of 14 amino acids. Trimming cost V 8 bases and J 4 bases, with 17 bases left between them. CDR3 bases: TGTGCCAGCGGCCCCGGGGCAGTCGGCTATGGCTACACCTTC. Translated, it gives CASGPGAVGYGYTF.

This clonotype was counted ten times or more. This chain uses TRBV21-1 with TRBJ1-1; the table's D call, TRBD1, was not checked against the DNA. TRBV21-1 is an annotated pseudogene. This CDR3 region has 18 residues. Here the CDR3 reads CASSKDPLGPGVSTEAFF. Here the CDR3 DNA reads TGTGCCAGCAGCAAAGACCCTTTAGGACCAGGGGTGTCAACTGAAGCTTTCTTT.

This clonotype was counted many times. This rearrangement joins TRBV20-1 to TRBJ2-2; tentatively, D is TRBD2 (5 bases). The CDR3 consists of 16 residues. Trimming stripped 0 bases from V and 0 bases from J, with 11 bases between. Germline V lookup: CDR1 DFQATT, CDR2 SNEGSKA (reference sequence). CDR3 in DNA: TGCAGTGCTAGAGACTACGCACTAGCGAACACCGGGGAGCTGTTTTTT. Protein product: CSARDYALANTGELFF.

This clonotype was counted at least ten times. The genes are TRBV12-3 or TRBV12-4 and TRBJ1-1, with TRBD1 matching 7 bases. There are 14 residues in the CDR3. Trimming cost V 3 bases and J 0 bases; bases outside gene matches: 1. CDR3 nucleotides: TGTGCCAGCAGTTTCGGGACAGTGAACACTGAAGCTTTCTTT. It yields the protein CASSFGTVNTEAFF.